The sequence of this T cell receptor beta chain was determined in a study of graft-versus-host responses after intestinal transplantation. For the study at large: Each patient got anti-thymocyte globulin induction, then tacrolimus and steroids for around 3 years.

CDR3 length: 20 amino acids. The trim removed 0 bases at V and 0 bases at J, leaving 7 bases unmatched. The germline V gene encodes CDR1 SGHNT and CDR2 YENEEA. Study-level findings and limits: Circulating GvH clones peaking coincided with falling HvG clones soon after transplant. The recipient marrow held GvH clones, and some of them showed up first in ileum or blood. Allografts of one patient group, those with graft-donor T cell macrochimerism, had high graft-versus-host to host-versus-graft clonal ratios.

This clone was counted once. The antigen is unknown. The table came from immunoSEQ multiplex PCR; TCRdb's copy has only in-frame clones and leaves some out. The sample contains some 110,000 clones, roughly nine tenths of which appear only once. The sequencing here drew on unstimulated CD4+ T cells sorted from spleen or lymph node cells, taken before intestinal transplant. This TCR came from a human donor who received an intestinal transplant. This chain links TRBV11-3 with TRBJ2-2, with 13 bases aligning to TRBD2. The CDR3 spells CASSLDIRLAGGPNTGELFF. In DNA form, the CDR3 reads TGTGCCAGCAGCTTAGATATCAGACTAGCGGGGGGACCGAACACCGGGGAGCTGTTTTTT.